This T cell receptor beta chain was recovered during a study of T cells expressing NK-cell markers (dated by TCRdb to the early 2020s). Regarding the research as a whole: Three sorted T-cell subsets (CD3+CD56+NKG2C+, CD3+CD56+NKG2C- and CD3+CD56-NKG2C+) from under 10 donors had their TCR beta-chain repertoires profiled. Of the eight sequenced donors, seven were found to be HCMV-seropositive and one was found to be HCMV-seronegative. All eight donors whose samples were sequenced were randomly selected healthy volunteers, three of them men and five women. Illumina HiSeq 2000/2500, MiSeq or NextSeq was used to sequence libraries as 2 x 150 bp reads. Broad study findings and their caveats: Those dominant clonotypes were again the most abundant among CD3+CD56-NKG2C+ cells in a few donors, at about 25-60.1%. For 5 or 6 donors, the dominant CD3+CD56+NKG2C+ clonotypes were among the top 10 CD8+ clonotypes and accounted for 1.0-7.0% of CD8+ T cells. Whether the expanded NKG2C-expressing T cell clones were specific for HCMV antigens remained unclear.

A commercial ELISA kit detecting HCMV-specific IgG in serum was used to determine HCMV serostatus. Peripheral blood mononuclear cells were isolated from blood by Ficoll density gradient centrifugation. TCRdb records Illumina HiSeq 2000 as the sequencer. TCR beta cDNA libraries were prepared using 5'RACE template switching, which introduced a universal primer site and unique molecular identifiers. Synthesis of cDNA was primed from the TCR beta constant segment and was followed by two consecutive PCR amplification steps. Turning to the authors' computational methods: Reads were demultiplexed and grouped by UMI with MIGEC, and clonotypes were assembled and quantified with MiTCR. To remove erroneous sequences, TCR cDNA sequences were retained only when supported by two or more reads. The tcR package was used for downstream repertoire analysis, and clonotypes were matched between fractions using CDR3 nucleotide sequence together with V segment. VDJmatch was used to annotate antigen specificity against VDJdb, with one amino acid substitution allowed in CDR3. Once TCRdb had reprocessed the reads, it stored one entry per CDR3 protein sequence and supplied no DNA. V and J calls and clone size were set by TCRdb, not the authors. This sample's records show about 450,000 distinct CDR3 sequences. Roughly 7.2% of the sample belongs to the ten largest clones.

The cysteine opens and the phenylalanine closes a CDR3 of 14 amino acids. No DNA was logged. Taken from the germline V gene (reference sequence), the CDR1 and CDR2 loops are DFQATT and SNEGSKA. Turning to this clonotype: Its recognized antigen is unknown.

The TCR sequence derives from a woman between 18 and 70 years old in good health. The chain links TRBV20-1 with TRBJ2-7; TCRdb calls TRBD2, which cannot be checked without DNA. The sequenced sample consisted of blood T cells: a sorted CD56 or NKG2C T cell subset, CD4+ or CD8+ T cells, or bulk PBMC T cells (not recorded which). The CDR3 sequence is CSATLAGASYEQYF.